This section outlines one T cell receptor beta chain sequence together with its context. V lost 1 base and J lost 1, with 10 bases in between. CDR1 is SGHDT and CDR2 is YYEEEE in the germline V gene. The CDR3 contains 15 residues. Per the original methods: The authors estimated nucleated cell counts from reference gene primer amplification. TCRdb's table, derived via immunoSEQ multiplex PCR, lists solely in-frame clones and lacks some. V and J calls and clone size are those listed in that table; D and trimming were worked out from the DNA. This sample carries fewer than 50,000 clones, roughly 85% of them seen once, and the ten largest clones take 25%. This specimen comes from a study of blood T cell repertoires in COVID-19. Study-level information: Whether acute or convalescent, the COVID-19 samples came from the United States, Italy and Spain.

The sequence derives from a man aged 65 to 85 with acute or convalescent COVID-19. The sample taken for sequencing was peripheral blood. The V call is TRBV5-6, the J call TRBJ2-3; no clear D. The CDR3 region is CASSLRNYRTDTQYF. CDR3 nucleotides: TGTGCCAGCAGCTTGAGGAACTACCGCACAGATACGCAGTATTTT.